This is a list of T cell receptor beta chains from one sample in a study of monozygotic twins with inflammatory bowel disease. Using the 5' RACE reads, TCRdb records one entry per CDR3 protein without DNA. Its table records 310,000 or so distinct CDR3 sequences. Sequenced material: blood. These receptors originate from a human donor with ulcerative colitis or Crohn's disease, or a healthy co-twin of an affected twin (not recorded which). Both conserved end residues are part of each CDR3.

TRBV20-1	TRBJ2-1	CSAFDIRDRAGDEQFF
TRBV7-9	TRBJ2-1	CASSSVEVYNEQFF
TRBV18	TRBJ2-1	CASSLGNSDNEQFF
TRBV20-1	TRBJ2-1	CSVPTRGTGEQFF
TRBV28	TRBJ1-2	CASSPGDSRGYTF
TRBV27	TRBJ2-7	CASSLSGRQYF
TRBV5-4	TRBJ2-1	CASSWQGADEQFF
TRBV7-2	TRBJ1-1	CASSFLGFRVGAFF
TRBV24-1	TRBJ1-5	CATSDSPLGPQHF
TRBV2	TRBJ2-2	CASTELQGAGELFF
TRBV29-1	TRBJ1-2	CSVEDPWTGPYGYTF
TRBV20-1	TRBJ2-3	CSAPRWVAGSTDTQYF
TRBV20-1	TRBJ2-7	CSARALSGTGRYEQYF
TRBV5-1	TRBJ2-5	CASSLLGQIQETQYF
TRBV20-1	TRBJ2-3	CSARVSISGKLADGGTDTQYF
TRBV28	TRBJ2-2	CASSFRKLARHTGELFF
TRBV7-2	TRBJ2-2	CASSSRTSTGELFF
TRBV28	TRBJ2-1	CASSLWGLHNEQFF
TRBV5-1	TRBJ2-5	CASRSRETQYF
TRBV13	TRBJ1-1	CASSLAGAQEAFF
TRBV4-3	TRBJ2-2	CASSQDWGVTGELFF
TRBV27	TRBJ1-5	CASSLTGANQPQHF
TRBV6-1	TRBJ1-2	CASSEAQGNYGYTF
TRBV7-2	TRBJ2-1	CASSPFSNEQFF
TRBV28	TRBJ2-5	CASSSPGQAKETQYF
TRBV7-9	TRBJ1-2	CASSLLEPRGYTF
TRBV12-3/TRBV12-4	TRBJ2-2	CASSQDLAAGELFF
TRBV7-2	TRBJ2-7	CASSLSGGRDYEQYF
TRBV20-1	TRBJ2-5	CSAPATSGGHQETQYF
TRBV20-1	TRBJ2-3	CSASRDHPVTDTQYF
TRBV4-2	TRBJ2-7	CASSQDGTSGPYEQYF
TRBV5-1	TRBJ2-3	CASSSQGTSTDTQYF
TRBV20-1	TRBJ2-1	CSASPPYNEQFF
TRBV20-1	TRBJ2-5	CSAMDAGTEKTQYF
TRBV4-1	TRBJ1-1	CASSHGSGPQMNTEAFF
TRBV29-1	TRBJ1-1	CSGMRTGSSTEAFF
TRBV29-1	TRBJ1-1	CSVDMGMNTEAFF
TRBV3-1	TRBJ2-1	CASSQALEQFF
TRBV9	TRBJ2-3	CASSVVWGDTDTQYF
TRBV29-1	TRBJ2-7	CSVRKQGSSYEPYF
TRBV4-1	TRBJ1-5	CASSQVLRGSNQPQHF
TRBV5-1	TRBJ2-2	CASSQDRAENTGELFF
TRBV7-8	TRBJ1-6	CASSFGQMNSPLHF
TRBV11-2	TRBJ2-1	CASSSRGGRSYNEQFF
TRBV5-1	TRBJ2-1	CASGIAGEEQFF
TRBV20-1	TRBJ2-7	CSAREPSGGALYSYEQYF